This T cell receptor (beta chain) was observed in a study of patients and donors after allogeneic stem cell transplantation. TCRdb fed the RT-PCR reads into MiXCR, producing one record per CDR3 protein. The table records over 350,000 distinct CDR3 sequences, 16% of them present only once. The V end was cut by 1 base, the J end by 0 bases, with 7 bases between. CDR1 LGHNA and CDR2 YSLEER come from the germline V gene. The CDR3 has 15 residues. The table lists this clonotype with many counts. The receptor's source is a human donor who was either an allogeneic HSCT recipient or a stem cell or donor lymphocyte infusion donor (not recorded which). It is not recorded whose cells these are; they may come from a transplant donor. The chain couples TRBV4-3 to TRBJ1-3; D gene unclear. The specimen sequenced was blood, either unsorted or a sorted T cell fraction (not recorded which). The CDR3, as DNA: TGCGCCAGCAGCCAAGGAACCCTCTCTGGAAACACCATATATTTT. It translates to CASSQGTLSGNTIYF.